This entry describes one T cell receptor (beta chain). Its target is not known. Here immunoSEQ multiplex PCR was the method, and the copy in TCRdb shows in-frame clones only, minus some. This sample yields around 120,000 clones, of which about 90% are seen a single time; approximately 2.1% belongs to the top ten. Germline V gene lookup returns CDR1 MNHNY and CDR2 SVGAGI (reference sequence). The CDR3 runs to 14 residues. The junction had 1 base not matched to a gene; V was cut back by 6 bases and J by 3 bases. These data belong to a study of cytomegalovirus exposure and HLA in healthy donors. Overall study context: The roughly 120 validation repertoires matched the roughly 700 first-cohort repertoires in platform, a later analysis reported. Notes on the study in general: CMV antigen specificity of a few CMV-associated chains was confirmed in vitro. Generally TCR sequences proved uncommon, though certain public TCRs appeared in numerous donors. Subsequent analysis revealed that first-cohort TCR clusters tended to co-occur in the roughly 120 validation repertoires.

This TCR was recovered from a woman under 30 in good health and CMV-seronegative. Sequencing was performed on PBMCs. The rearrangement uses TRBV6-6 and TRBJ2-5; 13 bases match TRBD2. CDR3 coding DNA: TGTGCCAGCAGCGGGACTAGCGGGAAAGAGACCCAGTACTTC. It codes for CASSGTSGKETQYF.